The clone carrying this T cell receptor beta chain was picked up many times. The antigen remains unidentified. TCRdb itself ran the 5' RACE reads through MiXCR, one entry per CDR3 protein. The table has 220,000 or so distinct CDR3 sequences, approximately 7% seen once. This sample is drawn from a study of identical twins. General study points: Diverse VJ usage suggested most zero-insertion clonotypes were not invariant T cells. Cord blood beta clonotypes that were abundant carried fewer insertions, and memory repertoires showed no such trend.

The ends were cut back, 2 bases at V and 0 bases at J, with 11 bases in the middle. Germline lookup yields CDR1 LNHNV and CDR2 YYDKDF (reference sequence). This CDR3 has 17 residues. The sample was also linked to a second study, of yellow fever vaccine responses in identical twins. From that study: The T cell response to vaccination in identical twins was reportedly partly convergent and partly personalized.

The clonotype comes from a woman between 18 and 29 years old in good health. This chain connects TRBV15 to TRBJ2-6; TRBD2 is a possible D gene (6 bases). The specimen sequenced was memory (CD45RO+) T cells sorted from blood. The CDR3 bases are TGTGCCACCAGCAGAACTGGGACTGGCTCTGGGGCCAACGTCCTGACTTTC. This gives the protein CATSRTGTGSGANVLTF.